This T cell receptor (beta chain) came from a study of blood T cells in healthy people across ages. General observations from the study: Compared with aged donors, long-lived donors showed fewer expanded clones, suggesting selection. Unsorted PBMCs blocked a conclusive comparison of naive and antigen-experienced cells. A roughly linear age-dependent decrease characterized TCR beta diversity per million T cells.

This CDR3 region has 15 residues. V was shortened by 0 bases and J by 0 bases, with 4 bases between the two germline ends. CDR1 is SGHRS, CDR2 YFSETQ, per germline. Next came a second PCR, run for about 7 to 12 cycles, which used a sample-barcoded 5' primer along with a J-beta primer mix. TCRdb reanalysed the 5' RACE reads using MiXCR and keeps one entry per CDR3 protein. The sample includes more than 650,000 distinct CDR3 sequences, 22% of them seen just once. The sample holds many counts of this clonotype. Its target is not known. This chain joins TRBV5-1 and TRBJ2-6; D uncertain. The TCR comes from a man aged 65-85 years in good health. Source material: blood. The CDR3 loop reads CASSLDLSGANVLTF. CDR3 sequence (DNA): TGCGCCAGCAGCTTGGATCTCTCTGGGGCCAACGTCCTGACTTTC.